This T cell receptor (beta chain) emerged from a study of T cells after yellow fever vaccination (dated by TCRdb to the late 2010s). Some background on the complete study: The SMART-Seq v4 Ultra Low Input RNA kit was used to prepare libraries from fractions with low cell numbers. Bulk TCR alpha and beta repertoires were sequenced longitudinally to track T-cell clones before and after primary and booster YFV17D yellow fever vaccination. The cohort comprised two healthy male donors, one aged 18 to 30 and one aged 30 to 40 years. Blood was collected at multiple timepoints before and after primary and secondary immunization, and bulk PBMC replicates and cell subsets were isolated. Beyond this particular receptor, the publication reports: FACS-sorted repertoires could contain abundant contaminating clonotypes from the bulk population, so computational filtering was required. Most clones expanded after primary vaccination were re-detected after the booster (almost 97% of CD4 and 88% of CD8), suggesting broad memory maintenance. The study included only a couple of donors, which limits how far the findings can be generalized. A small share of clonotypes occurred in both CD4 and CD8 compartments, likely arising from convergent recombination. The secondary T-cell response was found to be weaker but faster than the primary response, with a peak reached on day 5 rather than on day 15.

Turning to this clonotype: Which antigen it targets is not known. No quality values exist for individual bases; no much larger clone is one base distant.

TCR cDNA was synthesized by 5'RACE template switching, which introduced a universal primer site and unique molecular identifiers. Priming for cDNA synthesis came from both the TCR alpha and TCR beta constant segments. Library amplification used two PCR steps, and the second PCR step added sample barcodes and sequencing adapters. Sequencing of libraries was done on Illumina HiSeq 2500 (2x100 bp) or NovaSeq (2x150 bp). Under the source paper's analysis protocol: Reads were demultiplexed and collapsed into UMI consensus sequences with MIGEC, and V(D)J alignment was performed with MiXCR. Using edgeR on replicate PBMC samples, clonotypes were called vaccine-responding if FDR was below 0.01 and the log2 fold change was above 5 up to day 15. Each bulk clonotype was labeled CD4 or CD8 based on which sequenced repertoire, CD4 or CD8, contained the clonotype at higher abundance. TCRdb reanalyzed the raw reads on its own, using fastp at Q25 for trimming and MiXCR for clone calling, and kept in-frame beta chains. Each entry merges the rows of one CDR3 protein and shows their most common DNA and genes. V and J calls and clone size were set by TCRdb, not the authors. The sample table shows under 300,000 distinct CDR3 sequences, and approximately 6.3% are seen once. About 1% of the sample lies in the top ten.

According to the study, the label for this sample's treatment or condition signals: live attenuated yellow fever vaccine strain. PBMCs were isolated from peripheral blood using a standard Ficoll-Paque protocol. CD4 and CD8 T-cell fractions were isolated with Dynabeads CD4 and CD8 positive selection kits. TriZol was used to extract RNA from bulk PBMCs, from CD4 and CD8 fractions, and from dextramer-positive and dextramer-negative fractions. This material consisted of CD4+ T cells sorted from PBMCs, taken on the day of the yellow fever booster vaccination. The TCR comes from a young man who received the YFV17D yellow fever vaccine.

The base sequence is TGTGCCAGCAGCTTAGCCTCCGGGACAGGGAATTACGAGCAGTACTTC. Translated, this gives CASSLASGTGNYEQYF. Rearrangement joined TRBV7-2 to TRBJ2-7; TRBD1 matches 9 bases in the middle. There are 16 amino acids in the CDR3, from cysteine to phenylalanine inclusive. CDR3 DNA is the only sequence kept; it has 48 bases, read in frame from the first base. V is pruned by 0 bases and J by 4 bases, leaving 7 bases of the junction without a gene match. The germline V gene provides CDR1 SGHTA and CDR2 FQGNSA.